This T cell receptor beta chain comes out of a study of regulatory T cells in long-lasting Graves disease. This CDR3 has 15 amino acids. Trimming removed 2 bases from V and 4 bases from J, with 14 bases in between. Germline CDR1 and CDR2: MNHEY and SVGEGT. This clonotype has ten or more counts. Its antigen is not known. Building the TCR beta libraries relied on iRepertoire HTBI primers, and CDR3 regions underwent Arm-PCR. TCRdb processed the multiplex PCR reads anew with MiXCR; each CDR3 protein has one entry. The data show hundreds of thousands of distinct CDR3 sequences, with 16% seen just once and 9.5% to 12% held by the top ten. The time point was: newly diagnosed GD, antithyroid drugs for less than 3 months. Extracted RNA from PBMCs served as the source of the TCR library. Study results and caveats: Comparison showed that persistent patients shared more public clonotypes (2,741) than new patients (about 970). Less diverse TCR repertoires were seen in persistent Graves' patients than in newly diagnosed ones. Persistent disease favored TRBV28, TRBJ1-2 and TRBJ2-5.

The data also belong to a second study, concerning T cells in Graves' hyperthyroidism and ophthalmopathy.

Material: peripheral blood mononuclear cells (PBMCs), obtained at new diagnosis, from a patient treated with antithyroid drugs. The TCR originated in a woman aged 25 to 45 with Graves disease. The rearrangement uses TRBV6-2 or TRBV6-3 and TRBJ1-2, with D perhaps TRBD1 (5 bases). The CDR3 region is CASSYLDSYFYGYTF. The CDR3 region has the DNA TGTGCCAGCAGTTACCTTGACAGCTACTTCTATGGCTACACCTTC.